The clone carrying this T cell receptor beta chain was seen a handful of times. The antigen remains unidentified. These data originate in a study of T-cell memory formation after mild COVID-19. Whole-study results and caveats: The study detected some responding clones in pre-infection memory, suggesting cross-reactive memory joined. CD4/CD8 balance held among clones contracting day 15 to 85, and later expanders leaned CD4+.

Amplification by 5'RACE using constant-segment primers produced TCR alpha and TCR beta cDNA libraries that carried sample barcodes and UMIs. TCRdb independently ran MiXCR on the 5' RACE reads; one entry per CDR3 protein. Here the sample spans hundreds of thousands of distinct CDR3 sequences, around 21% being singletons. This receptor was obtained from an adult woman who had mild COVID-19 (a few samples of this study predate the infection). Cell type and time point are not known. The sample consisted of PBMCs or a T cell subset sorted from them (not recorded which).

Here the CDR3 reads CASSPPEGVAGANVLTF. CDR3 sequence (DNA): TGTGCCAGCTCACCACCAGAGGGGGTGGCTGGGGCCAACGTCCTGACTTTC. The chain is built from TRBV18 and TRBJ2-6; D perhaps matches TRBD1 (6 bases). This CDR3 has 17 amino acids. V lost 0 bases and J 2 bases, leaving 11 bases between the germline ends. Germline lookup yields CDR1 KGHSH and CDR2 LQKENI.